The 11 T cell receptor beta chains presented below share a single source sample, sequenced in a study of T cell responses to AZD1222 COVID-19 vaccine. Generated by immunoSEQ multiplex PCR, the TCRdb table keeps only in-frame clones and is missing some. The sample has approximately 74,000 clones, about 85% seen once; the top ten hold approximately 1.3%. The input for sequencing was peripheral blood, taken 28 days after the second AZD1222 dose. Receptor source: an adult who received the AZD1222 COVID-19 vaccine.

DNA of the CDR3: TGTGCCATCATCTTGAACACTGAAGCTTTCTTT. This translates into CAIILNTEAFF. The V and J genes are TRBV10-3 and TRBJ1-1; D is unclear. Germline V CDR1 and CDR2: ENHRY, SYGVKD. The CDR3 is made up of 11 amino acids. V was shortened by 7 bases and J by 0 bases, with 3 bases between the two germline ends.

The genes are TRBV5-1 and TRBJ1-1; no clear D. The CDR3 consists of 13 residues. Germline CDR1 and CDR2: SGHRS and YFSETQ. The V gene lost 4 bases and the J gene lost 0 bases, with 7 bases spanning the gap. CDR3 residues: CASSETLNTEAFF. CDR3 nucleotides: TGCGCCAGCAGCGAAACACTGAACACTGAAGCTTTCTTT.

The rearrangement uses TRBV6-5 and TRBJ1-2; 8 bases are a match to TRBD1. Per germline, CDR1 MNHEY and CDR2 SVGAGI. The CDR3 totals 15 residues. V was clipped by 7 bases and J by 0 bases; unmatched bases: 7. The DNA for the CDR3 is TGTGCCAGCATCCTCGGACAGGGCACTAACTATGGCTACACCTTC. Residues: CASILGQGTNYGYTF.

This chain links TRBV15 with TRBJ1-3; a weak D match, TRBD1 (6 bases). The germline V and J ends were trimmed by 4 bases and 0 bases, with 7 bases remaining between them. The CDR3 length is 14 residues. CDR1 LNHNV and CDR2 YYDKDF come from the germline V gene (reference sequence). CDR3 protein: CATSIGGSGNTIYF. CDR3 coding DNA: TGTGCCACCAGCATAGGGGGCTCTGGAAACACCATATATTTT. Full variable domain (missing parts from reference TRBV15 and TRBJ1-3): DAMVIQNPRYQVTQFGKPVTLSCSQTLNHNVMYWYQQKSSQAPKLLFHYYDKDFNNEADTPDNFQSRRPNTSFCFLDIRSPGLGDTAMYLCATSIGGSGNTIYFGEGSWLTVV.

This sequence joins TRBV19 and TRBJ2-5, with D possibly TRBD1 on 5 matching bases. Trimming removed 5 bases at V and 3 bases at J, with 7 bases between. This CDR3 is 12 amino acids long. CDR1 is LNHDA and CDR2 is SQIVND in the germline V gene (reference sequence). CDR3 in DNA: TGTGCCAGTAGTGCGACAGAAGAGACCCAGTACTTC. Amino acid sequence: CASSATEETQYF.

This clone turned up a few times. V gene TRBV7-9 combines with J gene TRBJ1-2; weak D call: TRBD1 (6 bases). The CDR3 consists of 14 residues. Trimming cost V 4 bases and J 4 bases, with 13 bases left between them. CDR1 SEHNR and CDR2 FQNEAQ come from the germline V gene (reference sequence). The CDR3 sequence is CASSSPGAAYGYTF. The CDR3 region has the DNA TGTGCCAGCAGCTCCCCAGGGGCGGCCTATGGCTACACCTTC.

This chain links TRBV5-1 with TRBJ2-1; TRBD2 matches at 8 bases. Trimming cost V 0 bases and J 5 bases; bases outside gene matches: 1. Germline lookup yields CDR1 SGHRS and CDR2 YFSETQ. This CDR3 spans 14 amino acids. The CDR3 loop reads CASSLVAGNNEQFF. CDR3 in DNA: TGCGCCAGCAGCTTGGTAGCGGGAAACAATGAGCAGTTCTTC.

CDR3 nucleotides: TGTGCCAGCAGCGGACAGGGGAGGTCACCCCTCCACTTT. This translates into CASSGQGRSPLHF. The rearrangement uses TRBV6-4 and TRBJ1-6; TRBD1 matches 9 bases. V dropped 6 bases and J dropped 10; count of bases not matched to a gene: 4. The CDR3 extends over 13 amino acids. Germline lookup yields CDR1 MRHNA and CDR2 SNTAGT.

The chain couples TRBV6-2 or TRBV6-3 to TRBJ2-7; 12 nucleotides line up with TRBD1. The ends lost 0 bases at V and 7 bases at J; junction bases unmatched: 4. Germline loops: CDR1 MNHEY, CDR2 SVGEGT. The CDR3 loop spans 15 amino acids. CDR3 nucleotide sequence: TGTGCCAGCAGTTACTCGGGACAGGGGGCACGTGAGCAGTACTTC. Its translation: CASSYSGQGAREQYF.

The table lists this clone with a few counts. The rearrangement uses TRBV19 and TRBJ1-2; 8 bases fit TRBD1. After removal of 5 bases from V and 10 bases from J, the junction contained 15 bases not matched to a gene. The CDR3 consists of 15 residues. Germline lookup yields CDR1 LNHDA and CDR2 SQIVND (reference sequence). CDR3 coding DNA: TGTGCCAGTAGTTTCCGCTCCGGGACAGGAGATCACTACACCTTC. This sequence encodes CASSFRSGTGDHYTF.

This sequence joins TRBV7-2 and TRBJ1-2; TRBD1 matches at 10 bases. Per germline, CDR1 SGHTA and CDR2 FQGNSA. With 2 bases clipped from V and 8 bases from J, the junction kept 8 bases outside the gene matches. The CDR3 loop spans 15 amino acids. The CDR3 reads CASSLQTGTGVGYTF. The CDR3 bases are TGTGCCAGCAGCTTACAGACCGGGACAGGGGTGGGCTACACCTTC. Using reference TRBV7-2 and TRBJ1-2 for the parts outside the CDR3, the full variable domain is GAGVSQSPSNKVTEKGKDVELRCDPISGHTALYWYRQSLGQGLEFLIYFQGNSAPDKSGLPSDRFSAERTGGSVSTLTIQRTQQEDSAVYLCASSLQTGTGVGYTFGSGTRLTVV.